In this sample, the clone carrying this TCR beta chain turned up a few times. Other DNA sequences of this sample code for an identical CDR3. The data belong to a study of T cell responses to AZD1222 COVID-19 vaccine. Germline loops: CDR1 LGHDT, CDR2 YNNKEL (reference sequence). The CDR3 totals 13 residues. V was pared by 1 base and J by 1 base, with 4 bases between. Generated by immunoSEQ multiplex PCR, the TCRdb table keeps only in-frame clones and is missing some. The data contain 75,000 to 80,000 clones, roughly 90% of them singletons. The TCR comes from an adult who received the AZD1222 COVID-19 vaccine. The chain couples TRBV3-1 (or the pseudogene TRBV3-2) to TRBJ1-1; the D is unclear. The input for sequencing was peripheral blood, taken 28 days after the second AZD1222 dose. CDR3 in amino acids: CASSQVENTEAFF. Written as DNA, the CDR3 is TGTGCCAGCAGCCAAGTAGAGAACACTGAAGCTTTCTTT.